This entry lists 21 T cell receptor beta chains sequenced from one sample in a study of T cell responses to AZD1222 COVID-19 vaccine (dated by TCRdb to 2020 to 2023). Library preparation used the immunoSEQ multiplex PCR assay. TCRdb's version of the immuneACCESS table is confined to in-frame rearrangements and falls short of the full clone set. An unresolved V gene accounts for under half of the shortfall where checked; the remainder is of unknown origin. This sample's table contains more than 110,000 clones. Of the sample, about 2.3% is held by the ten largest clones. Explained via the paper, the time point label denotes: baseline before first vaccination. Sequencing input: peripheral blood. The receptors shown here come from an adult in good health.

J is TRBJ2-1 and V is TRBV7-3; D could derive from TRBD1 or TRBD2 (5 bases each). Germline assignment: CDR1 SGHTA and CDR2 FQGTGA. The V end was cut by 2 bases, the J end by 6 bases, with 17 bases between. There are 16 residues in the CDR3. The CDR3 DNA sequence: TGTGCCAGCAGCTTAGTATCGGGGCCGGGATTCAATGAGCAGTTCTTC. This sequence encodes CASSLVSGPGFNEQFF.

In the case of this clone: The junction and the germline gene differ at one end; a read error may be behind it. The V gene is TRBV10-3, the J gene TRBJ1-1; D gene unclear. Germline CDR1 and CDR2: ENHRY and SYGVKD. The CDR3 has 13 residues. The CDR3: CAVSESQFRLAFF. The CDR3 bases are TGTGCCGTCAGTGAGTCACAATTTCGTCTAGCTTTCTTT.

V and J are TRBV6-5 and TRBJ1-1; no clear D. Trimming pared 6 bases from V and 5 bases from J, leaving 16 bases between. This CDR3 is 14 amino acids long. Germline V gives CDR1 MNHEY, CDR2 SVGAGI. The CDR3 here is CASSPPTGNTEAFF. CDR3 nucleotide sequence: TGTGCCAGCAGCCCGCCAACTGGCAATACTGAAGCTTTCTTT.

The chain joins TRBV15 to TRBJ1-1; D may be TRBD1 (6 bases). Germline CDR1 and CDR2: LNHNV and YYDKDF (reference sequence). This CDR3 has 14 amino acids. Trimming stripped 3 bases from V and 1 base from J, with 9 bases between. CDR3 sequence (DNA): TGTGCCACCAGCAGCCCGACAGGGAACACTGAAGCTTTCTTT. Protein sequence: CATSSPTGNTEAFF.

The chain links TRBV7-9 to TRBJ1-1; D unresolved. V was pared by 5 bases and J by 1 base, with 11 bases between. CDR1 and CDR2 (germline): SEHNR, FQNEAQ (reference sequence). The CDR3 extends over 14 amino acids. The CDR3 DNA sequence: TGTGCCAGCAGCGTCGACATCTCGAACACTGAAGCTTTCTTT. The encoded protein is CASSVDISNTEAFF.

The chain links TRBV5-8 to TRBJ2-1, with TRBD1 as a possible D gene (5 bases). Germline loops: CDR1 SGHTS, CDR2 YDEGEE. Trimming left V 4 bases short and J 6 bases short, with 11 bases between. The CDR3 has 13 residues. CDR3 sequence reads: CASSRTYFNEQFF. The DNA for the CDR3 is TGTGCCAGCAGCAGGACATACTTCAATGAGCAGTTCTTC.

The chain uses TRBV7-6 and TRBJ2-1; D possibly matches TRBD1 or TRBD2 (5 bases each). The CDR3 contains 16 residues. In germline, CDR1 is SGHVS, CDR2 FNYEAQ. The V end lost 1 base, the J end lost 3 bases, and 13 bases lay between the germline ends. The CDR3 is CASSLGSGTLYNEQFF. The CDR3 DNA is TGTGCCAGCAGCTTAGGATCCGGGACCCTCTACAATGAGCAGTTCTTC. Full variable domain (outside the CDR3, taken from reference TRBV7-6 and TRBJ2-1): GAGVSQSPRYKVTKRGQDVALRCDPISGHVSLYWYRQALGQGPEFLTYFNYEAQQDKSGLPNDRFSAERPEGSISTLTIQRTEQRDSAMYRCASSLGSGTLYNEQFFGPGTRLTVL.

The chain links TRBV3-1 (or the pseudogene TRBV3-2) to TRBJ1-2; 7 bases agree with TRBD1. Trimming cost V 4 bases and J 4 bases; bases outside gene matches: 9. Germline CDR1 and CDR2: LGHDT and YNNKEL (reference sequence). This CDR3 has 15 residues. In nucleotides, the CDR3 is TGTGCCAGCAGCCCAAGCCACAGGGGAAGCTATGGCTACACCTTC. Its translation: CASSPSHRGSYGYTF.

The chain couples TRBV7-9 to TRBJ1-2; D may be TRBD1 (6 bases). CDR1 is SEHNR, CDR2 FQNEAQ, per germline (reference sequence). This CDR3 has 13 residues. Trimming stripped 3 bases from V and 8 bases from J, with 13 bases between. The CDR3 coding sequence is TGTGCCAGCAGCTTCGGGGGCGGTTTGGGCTACACCTTC. Protein sequence: CASSFGGGLGYTF.

This sequence joins TRBV6-5 and TRBJ1-1, with unresolved D. Germline V gene sequence: CDR1 MNHEY, CDR2 SVGAGI. The V end was cut by 7 bases, the J end by 2 bases, with 14 bases between. The CDR3 has 14 amino acids. CDR3 sequence reads: CASISQQSNTEAFF. In DNA form, the CDR3 reads TGTGCCAGCATTTCACAACAGTCAAACACTGAAGCTTTCTTT.

This chain uses TRBV18 with TRBJ2-6, with D tentatively TRBD1 (6 bases). The ends were cut back, 3 bases at V and 0 bases at J, with 9 bases in the middle. Germline CDR1 is KGHSH and CDR2 is LQKENI. The CDR3 covers 16 residues. CDR3 DNA: TGTGCCAGCTCACCGGACAGCCCCTCTGGGGCCAACGTCCTGACTTTC. Amino acid sequence: CASSPDSPSGANVLTF.

V and J are TRBV3-1 (or the pseudogene TRBV3-2) and TRBJ2-3, with 11 bases that match TRBD1. The CDR3 has 17 residues. Per the germline V gene, CDR1 is LGHDT and CDR2 is YNNKEL (reference sequence). After removal of 1 base from V and 6 bases from J, the junction contained 9 bases not matched to a gene. DNA for the CDR3: TGTGCCAGCAGCCAAGTCGTGGACAGGGGGCGGATGGATACGCAGTATTTT. Encoded protein: CASSQVVDRGRMDTQYF.

The chain carries TRBV6-5 and TRBJ1-1; D is uncertain. The germline V gene has CDR1 MNHEY and CDR2 SVGAGI. This CDR3 has 13 residues. The ends were cut back, 6 bases at V and 0 bases at J, with 8 bases in the middle. The DNA of the CDR3 is TGTGCCAGCAGGGGGTTGGTGAACACTGAAGCTTTCTTT. Amino acid sequence: CASRGLVNTEAFF.

This chain connects TRBV6-2 or TRBV6-3 to TRBJ1-2; TRBD1 aligns across 8 bases. Germline trimming cut 6 bases from V and 4 bases from J; bases unmatched to any gene: 7. Germline values: CDR1 MNHEY, CDR2 SVGEGT. The CDR3 has 14 amino acids. The CDR3 here is CASSHDRGTYGYTF. For the CDR3, the DNA is TGTGCCAGCAGCCACGACAGGGGAACCTATGGCTACACCTTC.

This chain joins TRBV7-2 and TRBJ1-5; maybe TRBD1 (6 bases). CDR1 and CDR2 from the germline V gene are SGHTA and FQGNSA. The V end lost 4 bases, the J end lost 9 bases, and 13 bases lay between the germline ends. The CDR3 contains 13 residues. In DNA form, the CDR3 reads TGTGCCAGCAGCTCAGGACAGCCATCGCCCCAGCATTTT. Translation gives CASSSGQPSPQHF.

V usage is TRBV27 and J usage is TRBJ2-1; D may be TRBD2 (5 bases). The ends were cut back, 3 bases at V and 8 bases at J, with 11 bases in the middle. Germline V gene sequence: CDR1 MNHEY, CDR2 SMNVEV (reference sequence). This CDR3 is built from 13 residues. CDR3 bases: TGTGCCAGCAGTTTCAGTAGCGATGATGAGCAGTTCTTC. This translates into CASSFSSDDEQFF.

The chain couples TRBV19 to TRBJ2-3, with D perhaps matching TRBD1 (5 bases). Trimming shortened V by 5 bases and J by 4 bases, and 19 bases separated the two germline ends. Germline loops: CDR1 LNHDA, CDR2 SQIVND (reference sequence). The CDR3 is 16 residues long. CDR3 DNA sequence: TGTGCCAGTAGTCCAGACAGACACCAATTACCAGATACGCAGTATTTT. Encoded protein: CASSPDRHQLPDTQYF.

V usage is TRBV30 and J usage is TRBJ1-2, with TRBD1 matching 12 bases. Looked up from germline, CDR1 is GTSNPN and CDR2 is SVGIG (reference sequence). With V trimmed by 8 bases and J by 7 bases, 11 bases remained unmatched. The CDR3 runs to 14 residues. The CDR3 sequence is CAGGTGGMVSGYTF. The CDR3 DNA sequence: TGTGCCGGAGGGACAGGGGGCATGGTTAGTGGCTACACCTTC.

The chain is built from TRBV4-3 and TRBJ1-2; D is possibly TRBD1 (6 bases). This CDR3 has 17 amino acids. The V gene lost 0 bases and the J gene lost 0 bases, with 14 bases spanning the gap. Germline CDR1 is LGHNA and CDR2 is YSLEER. CDR3 region: CASSQDGQSKANYGYTF. CDR3 in DNA: TGCGCCAGCAGCCAAGACGGACAGTCGAAAGCTAACTATGGCTACACCTTC.

The chain employs TRBV28 and TRBJ1-1, with a possible D match to TRBD1 (5 bases). The germline CDR1 and CDR2 sequences are MDHEN and SYDVKM. CDR3 length: 16 amino acids. The V end was cut by 6 bases, the J end by 10 bases, with 27 bases between. The chain's CDR3 is CASSRSEGTGIRGAFF. CDR3 in DNA: TGTGCCAGCAGCCGGTCGGAGGGAACCGGGATAAGGGGAGCTTTCTTT.

The chain carries TRBV19 and TRBJ1-5; no firm D call. Germline V gives CDR1 LNHDA, CDR2 SQIVND (reference sequence). Trimming left V 4 bases short and J 4 bases short, with 14 bases between. This CDR3 has 15 amino acids. The CDR3 loop reads CASSTQNERNQPQHF. DNA for the CDR3: TGTGCCAGTAGTACCCAGAATGAGCGGAATCAGCCCCAGCATTTT. The full variable domain, rest sourced from reference TRBV19 and TRBJ1-5, is DGGITQSPKYLFRKEGQNVTLSCEQNLNHDAMYWYRQDPGQGLRLIYYSQIVNDFQKGDIAEGYSVSREKKESFPLTVTSAQKNPTAFYLCASSTQNERNQPQHFGDGTRLSIL.